This TCR beta chain was documented in a study of cytomegalovirus exposure and HLA in healthy donors. Study-wide background: Earlier, some 200 million T cells were analyzed, and fewer than 120 million unique TCR beta sequences were found among them. Overall study findings and caveats: Equally common other TCR beta chains were less clonally expanded than HLA-associated ones, a later analysis found. A later analysis appeared to link common viral pathogens to several of the most significant clusters. It was assumed in the presence/absence analyses that sequencing depth was roughly uniform across donors.

For this clone: What it binds is unknown.

It was with 60 Vbeta and 13 Jbeta primers that the PCR ran. Some clones are missing from TCRdb's copy, which holds only in-frame ones; the method was immunoSEQ multiplex PCR. The table has around 170,000 clones, approximately 78% seen once. Germline V lookup: CDR1 LNHNV, CDR2 YYDKDF (reference sequence). The J segment lost 1 base and the V segment lost 10 bases, leaving 4 bases of the junction unmatched. CDR3 size: 14 residues. Sample: PBMCs. This sequence was found in a woman younger than 30 in good health and CMV-seronegative. This chain links TRBV15 with TRBJ2-1, with TRBD2 matching 10 bases. This chain's CDR3 is CAISLAGSYNEQFF. The CDR3 nucleotides read TGTGCCATATCACTAGCGGGATCCTACAATGAGCAGTTCTTC.